The 20 T cell receptor beta chains given below trace back to one sample, sequenced in a study of blood T cell repertoires in COVID-19. TCRdb's table, derived via immunoSEQ multiplex PCR, lists solely in-frame clones and lacks some. The repertoire has 150,000 to 180,000 clones, around 80% of them found once; the top ten carry around 7%. The sample was PBMCs or T cells enriched from blood (not recorded which). The receptor set was obtained from a man aged 50-59 years who had recovered from COVID-19.

This chain joins TRBV5-4 and TRBJ2-3; TRBD2 aligns across 10 bases. CDR3 length: 15 amino acids. Looked up from germline, CDR1 is SGHNT and CDR2 is YYREEE (reference sequence). V shed 3 bases and J 4 bases; nucleotides not matched to a gene: 5. DNA of the CDR3: TGTGCCAGCAGCTGGGGGAGCGGGGGGGCAGATACGCAGTATTTT. This codes for CASSWGSGGADTQYF. Using reference TRBV5-4 and TRBJ2-3 for the parts outside the CDR3, the full variable domain is ETGVTQSPTHLIKTRGQQVTLRCSSQSGHNTVSWYQQALGQGPQFIFQYYREEENGRGNFPPRFSGLQFPNYSSELNVNALELDDSALYLCASSWGSGGADTQYFGPGTRLTVL.

The J gene is TRBJ1-2, the V gene TRBV4-2; TRBD1 is a possible D gene (5 bases). The germline V and J ends were trimmed by 0 bases and 4 bases, with 18 bases remaining between them. The CDR3 has 17 residues. Germline CDR1 LGHNA, CDR2 YNFKEQ. CDR3 DNA sequence: TGTGCCAGCAGCCAAGATAGTCTAGGGACTTGGGGCTATGGCTACACCTTC. It translates to CASSQDSLGTWGYGYTF.

The chain has TRBV12-3 or TRBV12-4 and TRBJ1-4, with D unresolved. The CDR3 is made up of 12 amino acids. Trimming removed 4 bases at V and 6 bases at J, with 6 bases between. The CDR3: CASSSPDEKLFF. The CDR3 coding sequence is TGTGCCAGCAGTTCCCCCGATGAAAAACTGTTTTTT.

The chain carries TRBV9 and TRBJ1-6, with 8 bases aligning to TRBD1. Germline-derived CDR1 and CDR2 are SGDLS and YYNGEE. The CDR3 contains 16 residues. V lost 3 bases and J lost 6; bases outside the gene matches: 8. This CDR3 is CASSAQDRAGNSPLHF. For the CDR3, the DNA is TGTGCCAGCAGCGCCCAGGACAGGGCAGGTAATTCACCCCTCCACTTT.

This clone showed up just once. The chain uses TRBV6-2 or TRBV6-3 and TRBJ1-6, with 9 bases identical to TRBD1. Per germline, CDR1 MNHEY and CDR2 SVGEGT. V lost 6 bases to trimming and J lost 0 bases; unmatched junction nucleotides: 15. The CDR3 totals 20 residues. The CDR3: CASSPLGTGTRSSYNSPLHF. The CDR3 nucleotides read TGTGCCAGCAGCCCACTCGGGACAGGGACACGAAGCTCCTATAATTCACCCCTCCACTTT.

The J gene is TRBJ1-1, the V gene TRBV9; 7 nucleotides align to TRBD1. Germline CDR1 is SGDLS and CDR2 is YYNGEE. Trimming took 0 bases from V and 1 from J; bases not matched to a gene: 9. This CDR3 comprises 17 residues. In DNA form, the CDR3 reads TGTGCCAGCAGCGTAGAACAGGGGCTCCGCCGGAACACTGAAGCTTTCTTT. This sequence encodes CASSVEQGLRRNTEAFF.

This chain uses TRBV6-5 with TRBJ1-2, with D possibly matching TRBD1 (5 bases). This CDR3 contains 16 residues. Germline CDR1 and CDR2: MNHEY and SVGAGI. Trimming shortened V by 0 bases and J by 8 bases, and 19 bases separated the two germline ends. CDR3 bases: TGTGCCAGCAGTTACTCCGCGGGGGTATTAAGTCGGGGCTACACCTTC. This sequence encodes CASSYSAGVLSRGYTF.

V gene TRBV11-2 combines with J gene TRBJ1-6, with D maybe TRBD1 (5 bases). This CDR3 has 16 amino acids. Germline assignment: CDR1 SGHAT and CDR2 FQNNGV. Trimming left V 6 bases short and J 10 bases short, with 22 bases between. CDR3 in amino acids: CASSYQGAGKYSPLHF. CDR3 DNA: TGTGCCAGCAGTTACCAAGGGGCAGGGAAATACTCACCCCTCCACTTT.

The J gene is TRBJ1-4, the V gene TRBV5-1; D possibly corresponds to TRBD1 (5 bases). V was pared by 0 bases and J by 3 bases, with 9 bases between. The CDR3 totals 15 residues. Germline V gene sequence: CDR1 SGHRS, CDR2 YFSETQ. CDR3 region: CASSLEATANEKLFF. The CDR3 DNA reads TGCGCCAGCAGCTTGGAGGCGACAGCTAATGAAAAACTGTTTTTT.

Comment on this clone: At the DNA level, this CDR3 is encoded by other sequences in the same sample as well. The chain links TRBV7-9 to TRBJ1-1; a weak D match, TRBD1 (5 bases). Per germline, CDR1 SEHNR and CDR2 FQNEAQ (reference sequence). V gave up 3 bases and J gave up 0 bases, with 8 bases separating them. The CDR3 contains 14 residues. This chain's CDR3 is CASSLDTLNTEAFF. CDR3 sequence (DNA): TGTGCCAGCAGCTTGGACACCCTGAACACTGAAGCTTTCTTT.

This CDR3 is CASSPLGRGQDGANVLTF. In DNA, the CDR3 is TGTGCCAGCTCACCATTGGGCAGGGGCCAGGATGGGGCCAACGTCCTGACTTTC. V is TRBV18 and J is TRBJ2-6; tentatively, D is TRBD1 (6 bases). Germline V lookup: CDR1 KGHSH, CDR2 LQKENI. The CDR3 totals 18 residues. Deletions cut 2 bases from V and 3 bases from J, with 17 bases between.

The chain is built from TRBV7-2 and TRBJ2-5; no clear D gene. The V end was cut by 2 bases, the J end by 5 bases, with 12 bases between. Germline V CDR1 and CDR2: SGHTA, FQGNSA. This CDR3 is built from 14 residues. DNA for the CDR3: TGTGCCAGCAGCTTAAGGCAGAAGGAGGAGACCCAGTACTTC. Translation: CASSLRQKEETQYF.

The CDR3 sequence: CASSEGRGSNQPQHF. The CDR3 DNA is TGTGCCAGTAGCGAGGGCAGGGGGTCCAATCAGCCCCAGCATTTT. The J gene is TRBJ1-5, the V gene TRBV19; 7 bases agree with TRBD1. The CDR3 runs to 15 residues. Per germline, CDR1 LNHDA and CDR2 SQIVND (reference sequence). Trimming cost V 6 bases and J 3 bases; bases outside gene matches: 8.

Regarding this clone: One junction end does not reproduce the germline sequence, and a read error may be involved. This chain joins TRBV6-5 and TRBJ2-7; TRBD1 matches 7 bases. Germline V gives CDR1 MNHEY, CDR2 SVGAGI. The CDR3 covers 14 residues. DNA of the CDR3: TGTGCCAGCAGTTACAGCGGACAGGCATACGGGCAGTACTTC. Protein: CASSYSGQAYGQYF.

The chain combines TRBV5-1 with TRBJ2-3; 13 positions match TRBD2. With 4 bases clipped from V and 3 bases from J, the junction kept 5 bases outside the gene matches. The germline V gene encodes CDR1 SGHRS and CDR2 YFSETQ. The CDR3 has 16 residues. As DNA, the CDR3 is TGCGCCAGCAGCCCGGGACTAGCGGGGACTACAGATACGCAGTATTTT. Translation gives CASSPGLAGTTDTQYF.

V gene TRBV18 combines with J gene TRBJ1-1; perhaps TRBD1 as D (5 bases). The length of the CDR3 is 14 residues. V lost 2 bases to trimming and J lost 4 bases, with 11 bases between them. Germline V gene data show CDR1 as KGHSH and CDR2 as LQKENI. The DNA for the CDR3 is TGTGCCAGCTCACCAAATTCGGGGGGCACTGAAGCTTTCTTT. Protein sequence: CASSPNSGGTEAFF. Full variable domain (outside the CDR3, taken from reference TRBV18 and TRBJ1-1): NAGVMQNPRHLVRRRGQEARLRCSPMKGHSHVYWYRQLPEEGLKFMVYLQKENIIDESGMPKERFSAEFPKEGPSILRIQQVVRGDSAAYFCASSPNSGGTEAFFGQGTRLTVV.

The chain has TRBV21-1 and TRBJ1-1. TRBV21-1 has pseudogene status. The CDR3 length is 16 residues. The CDR3 is CASSTRDGGDGTEAFF. The CDR3 DNA sequence: TGTGCCAGCAGCACAAGGGACGGGGGAGATGGCACTGAAGCTTTCTTT.

The J gene is TRBJ2-2, the V gene TRBV3-1 (or the pseudogene TRBV3-2); no reliable D call. The CDR3 runs to 15 residues. Germline CDR1 and CDR2: LGHDT and YNNKEL (reference sequence). The ends were cut back, 6 bases at V and 3 bases at J, with 14 bases in the middle. In nucleotides, the CDR3 is TGTGCCAGCAGTCAAAGACAAAGTTACACCGGGGAGCTGTTTTTT. Its protein is CASSQRQSYTGELFF.

This chain links TRBV7-3 with TRBJ2-1; TRBD2 aligns across 8 bases. There are 15 residues in the CDR3. After removal of 4 bases from V and 6 bases from J, the junction contained 8 bases not matched to a gene. Per germline, CDR1 SGHTA and CDR2 FQGTGA. The CDR3 sequence is CASSSGTSLRNEQFF. CDR3 in DNA: TGTGCCAGCAGCTCCGGGACTAGTCTCCGCAATGAGCAGTTCTTC.

In this sample, this clone turned up once. The chain is built from TRBV9 and TRBJ2-5; TRBD1 matches at 8 bases. Germline CDR1 and CDR2: SGDLS and YYNGEE. The CDR3 is made up of 16 amino acids. V shed 4 bases and J 3 bases; nucleotides not matched to a gene: 11. CDR3 in amino acids: CASSPRTGRVEETQYF. CDR3 coding DNA: TGTGCCAGCAGCCCTAGGACAGGGCGAGTTGAAGAGACCCAGTACTTC.